This TCR beta chain comes out of a study of T cells in Graves' hyperthyroidism and ophthalmopathy (dated by TCRdb to between 2017 and 2020). As for the study more broadly: Peripheral blood was collected at initial diagnosis, before any treatment. Whether ophthalmopathy could be predicted prospectively was tested in an independent validation cohort made up of 18 to 20 hyperthyroidism patients plus 17 patients who later progressed to ophthalmopathy. TCR Vbeta CDR3 sequencing of approximately 140 peripheral blood samples (fewer than 45 ophthalmopathy, under 80 hyperthyroidism and roughly 17 progressor patients) is reported in the paper. In addition, the study compared T-cell repertoires in thyroid tissue and in blood from about 6 Graves' hyperthyroidism patients. The 100 discovery patients were randomly split 7:3 into training and test sets. Following sampling, methimazole starting at 30 mg daily was given to hyperthyroidism patients, and high-dose intravenous methylprednisolone was given to ophthalmopathy patients. To identify TCR V-J signatures that set the groups apart, the researchers used a discovery cohort of about a hundred patients, made up of roughly 40 with Graves' ophthalmopathy and 57 with stable Graves' hyperthyroidism.

The TCR beta CDR3 regions were amplified from RNA transcripts. For the first round of RT-PCR on the TCR CDR3, the HTBI primer set was used together with the Qiagen OneStep RT-PCR kit. The libraries were constructed in a second round of multiplex PCR and then size-selected and purified. Paired-end sequencing of the libraries was performed with 100 bp reads on an Illumina HiSeq2000. In the authors' own workflow: SOAPnuke was used to process the raw data, removing reads that contained adapters or uncalled bases, had a mean Phred below 15, or lacked an exact match to the constant primer or identifier. COPE v1.2.5 was used to merge high-quality paired reads, and clonotypes were defined as unique nucleotide sequences. MiTCR v1.1 was used to align the clonotypes against IMGT TRBV, TRBD and TRBJ reference segments. The analysis included only V-J combinations with a frequency above 0.0001, which together covered more than 98% of the repertoires. The TCS score was defined as F50 (clonal expansion) divided by E x V (chaos), with BLOSUM62-based TCRdist calculated between CDR3 peptides within each V-J. Welch's t-statistics and random forest reduced roughly 540 V-J features to about 12, which were used in a naive Bayes classifier (R e1071). In TCRdb, the public reads were trimmed at Q25 with fastp and aligned with MiXCR, with productive beta chains retained. Rows merge per CDR3 protein into single entries with the most common DNA and genes. TCRdb's processing, not the authors', yielded these V and J calls. Across this sample there are roughly 300,000 distinct CDR3 sequences, with about 14% seen only once. The ten largest clones take up around 25% of the sample.

Overall study results and their limits: Sample size was not statistically predetermined, and blinding of investigators to group allocation was not performed. In cross-validation, a model built on a 13 V-J signature told ophthalmopathy apart from stable hyperthyroidism with roughly 87% sensitivity and around 83% specificity, and in testing the same model reached 80%/75%. Most expanded thyroid clonotypes (frequency above 0.001) were also found in blood, which suggests that blood repertoires may mirror thyroid immune responses. In validation, progression to ophthalmopathy was predicted by the model with around 71% sensitivity and 72.22% specificity, a median of 6.5 months before onset.

This clonotype occurred many times. It has no known antigen specificity. No base quality information exists; no much larger clone differs at one position. The CDR3 measures 13 amino acids from cysteine to phenylalanine. Only the CDR3 part of the read is kept: 39 bases, read in frame from the first base. The germline V gene (reference sequence) specifies SGHAT as CDR1 and FQDESV as CDR2. The germline V and J ends show losses of 7 bases and 2 bases respectively, and no gene match explains 2 bases of the junction. Stable Graves' hyperthyroidism was defined as the absence of progression to ophthalmopathy over 18 months of follow-up. Hyperthyroidism patients were newly diagnosed, had a disease duration of under 2 months, and were aged 18 to 65 years. Any patient with an uncontrolled infection, another autoimmune disease, pregnancy or lactation was excluded. Diagnoses relied on clinical symptoms, serum thyroxine and TRAb, thyroid ultrasound and orbital computed tomography. PBMCs were separated from around 9.1 ml of fresh peripheral blood using Ficoll-Paque density gradient centrifugation. Total RNA was extracted with Trizol reagent, and quality was checked on an Agilent 2100 Bioanalyzer.

The V and J segments used are TRBV11-1 and TRBJ2-3, with 8 central nucleotides matching TRBD2. The receptor was isolated from a woman in her twenties or thirties with Graves' hyperthyroidism. Sequences were obtained from blood. The CDR3 protein is CASTGLDTDTQYF. The DNA is as follows: TGTGCCAGCACGGGACTAGACACAGATACGCAGTATTTT.